This T cell receptor beta chain emerged from a study of CD8 T cells in ankylosing spondylitis (dated by TCRdb to about 2017). For the wider study: To find TCR variants linked to disease, the study profiled T cell receptor beta repertoires in ankylosing spondylitis patients and healthy donors. Peripheral blood was sampled, and synovial fluid was additionally collected from ankylosing spondylitis patients. The full study cohort was made up of about 24 ankylosing spondylitis patients and 95 to 130 healthy donors. Broader findings and caveats from the paper: The disease-linked clones were reported to be significantly enriched in matched synovial fluid samples from ankylosing spondylitis patients. The disease-linked clones showed a CD8+ phenotype and occurred at relatively low frequencies in peripheral blood. Blood from ankylosing spondylitis patients appeared to be characterized by a TCR beta motif composed of several highly homologous amino acid variants. Some motif variants had previously been reported in the synovial fluid and blood of reactive arthritis patients, which suggests shared mechanisms of disease initiation.

Sequencer: Illumina HiSeq 2500. Quantitative 5'-RACE with molecular barcodes was the method used to prepare the TCR beta libraries. The authors processed their data as follows. To identify disease-linked TCR variants, a new computational method was used, one built on a probabilistic model of VDJ rearrangement. TCRdb trimmed public reads at Q25 via fastp, called clones via MiXCR and kept in-frame beta chains. Rows matching on CDR3 protein sequence are summarized as one entry with the most common DNA and genes. Here the V and J calls rest on TCRdb's processing, not on the authors' analysis. Within this sample are 200,000 to 250,000 distinct CDR3 sequences, with around a quarter of them counted one time only. Roughly 6.7% of the sample is taken by the ten largest. Trimming costs V 5 bases and J 5 bases, and their ends lie 16 bases apart. The CDR1 and CDR2 encoded by the germline V gene (reference sequence) are MNHEY and SMNVEV. The CDR3, cysteine through phenylalanine, is 14 amino acids long. The only DNA kept is the CDR3, 42 bases in frame from the first base.

This clonotype was recorded only once. No cognate antigen has been identified for it. One base away there is no much larger clone; base qualities are not given. Just one read gives weak support. This sequence originates from a male donor with ankylosing spondylitis or in good health (not recorded which). This chain joins TRBV27 to TRBJ2-7, and TRBD2 may be the D gene, going by 5 matching bases. Specimen: blood, either unsorted or a sorted T cell fraction (not recorded which). The CDR3 region reads CASSARGRADEQYF. The DNA sequence is as follows: TGTGCCAGCAGTGCTCGCGGGCGGGCTGACGAGCAGTACTTC.